The text below deals with one T cell receptor (beta chain). Its matching antigen is unknown. The data stem from a study of CD8 T cells in Susac syndrome. The study sequenced TCR beta in blood CD8+ and CD4+ T cells. CDR1 is GTSNPN and CDR2 is SVGIG in the germline V gene (reference sequence). With 4 bases removed from V and 4 bases from J, the gap between germline ends came to 10 bases. This CDR3 contains 12 residues. cDNA came from about 0.46 to 1 ug RNA primed by random hexamers. TCRdb independently ran MiXCR on the immunoSEQ multiplex PCR reads; one entry per CDR3 protein. The sample lists 150,000 to 200,000 distinct CDR3 sequences, approximately 93% seen once, with about 0.088% in the top ten. General study results and limits: The study conceded that relatively few individuals underwent its TCR sequencing and HLA analysis.

The origin of this receptor is a human donor with multiple sclerosis. This chain uses TRBV30 with TRBJ1-2, with D hard to call. The sample consisted of CD4+ T cells from PBMCs. CDR3 protein: CAWNPVGYGYTF. CDR3 sequence (DNA): TGTGCCTGGAACCCAGTCGGCTATGGCTACACCTTC.